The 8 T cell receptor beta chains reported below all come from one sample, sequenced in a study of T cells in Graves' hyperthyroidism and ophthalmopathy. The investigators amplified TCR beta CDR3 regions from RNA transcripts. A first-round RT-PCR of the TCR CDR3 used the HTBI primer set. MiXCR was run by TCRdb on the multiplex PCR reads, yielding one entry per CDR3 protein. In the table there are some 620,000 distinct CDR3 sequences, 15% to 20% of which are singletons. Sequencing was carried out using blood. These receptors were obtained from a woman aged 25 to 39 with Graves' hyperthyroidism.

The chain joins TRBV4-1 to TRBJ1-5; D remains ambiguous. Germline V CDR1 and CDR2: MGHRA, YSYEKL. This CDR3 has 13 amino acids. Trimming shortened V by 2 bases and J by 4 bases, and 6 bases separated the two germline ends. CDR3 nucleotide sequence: TGCGCCAGCAGCCAACAAGAGAATCAGCCCCAGCATTTT. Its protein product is CASSQQENQPQHF.

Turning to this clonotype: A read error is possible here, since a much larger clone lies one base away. CDR3 sequence reads: CASKKLGIATNEKLLF. In DNA form, the CDR3 reads TGTGCCAGCAAAAAATTGGGGATTGCAACTAATGAAAAACTGCTTTTT. The V call is TRBV2, the J call TRBJ1-4; the D is unclear. This CDR3 contains 16 residues. The germline V gene has CDR1 SNHLY and CDR2 FYNNEI.

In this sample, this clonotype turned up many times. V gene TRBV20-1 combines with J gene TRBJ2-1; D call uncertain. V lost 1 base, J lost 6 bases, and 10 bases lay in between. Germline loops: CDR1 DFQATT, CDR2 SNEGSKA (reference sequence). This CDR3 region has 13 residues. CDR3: CSARVDWVNEQFF. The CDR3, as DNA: TGCAGTGCTAGAGTCGATTGGGTCAATGAGCAGTTCTTC.

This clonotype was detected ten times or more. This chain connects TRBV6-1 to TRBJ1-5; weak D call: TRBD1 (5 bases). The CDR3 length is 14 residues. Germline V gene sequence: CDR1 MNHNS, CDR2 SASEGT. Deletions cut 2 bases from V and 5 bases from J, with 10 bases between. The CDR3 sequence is CASSEQGSYQPQHF. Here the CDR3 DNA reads TGTGCCAGCAGTGAACAGGGCAGTTATCAGCCCCAGCATTTT.

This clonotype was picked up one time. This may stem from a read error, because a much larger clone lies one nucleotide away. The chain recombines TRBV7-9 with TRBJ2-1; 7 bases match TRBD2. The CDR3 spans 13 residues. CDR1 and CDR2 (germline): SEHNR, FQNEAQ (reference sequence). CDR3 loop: CACSLAAGSEQFF. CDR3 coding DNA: TGTGCCTGCAGCTTAGCAGCGGGGAGTGAGCAGTTCTTC. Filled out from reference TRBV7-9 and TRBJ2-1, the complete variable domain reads DTGVSQNPRHKITKRGQNVTFRCDPISEHNRLYWYRQTLGQGPEFLTYFQNEAQLEKSRLLSDRFSAERPKGSFSTLEIQRTEQGDSAMYLCACSLAAGSEQFFGPGTRLTVL.

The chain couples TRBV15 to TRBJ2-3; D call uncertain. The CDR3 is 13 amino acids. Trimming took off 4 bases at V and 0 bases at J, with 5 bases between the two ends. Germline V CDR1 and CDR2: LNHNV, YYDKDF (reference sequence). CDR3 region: CATSTVSTDTQYF. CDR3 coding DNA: TGTGCCACCAGCACAGTTAGCACAGATACGCAGTATTTT. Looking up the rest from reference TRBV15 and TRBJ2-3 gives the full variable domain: DAMVIQNPRYQVTQFGKPVTLSCSQTLNHNVMYWYQQKSSQAPKLLFHYYDKDFNNEADTPDNFQSRRPNTSFCFLDIRSPGLGDTAMYLCATSTVSTDTQYFGPGTRLTVL.

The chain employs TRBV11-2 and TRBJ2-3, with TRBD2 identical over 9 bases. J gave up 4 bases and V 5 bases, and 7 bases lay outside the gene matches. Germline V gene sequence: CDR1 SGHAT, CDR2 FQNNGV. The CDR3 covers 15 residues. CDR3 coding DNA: TGTGCCAGCAGCCTGACGTCTAGCGGGGCAGATACGCAGTATTTT. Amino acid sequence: CASSLTSSGADTQYF.

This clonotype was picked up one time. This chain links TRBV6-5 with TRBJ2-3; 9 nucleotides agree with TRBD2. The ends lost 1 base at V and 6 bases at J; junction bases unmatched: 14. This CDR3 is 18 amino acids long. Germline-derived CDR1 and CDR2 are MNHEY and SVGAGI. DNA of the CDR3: TGTGCCAGCAGTTACTGGGTAGCGGGAGCCGCGCCGGGGGATACGCAGTATTTT. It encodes CASSYWVAGAAPGDTQYF.